These 21 T cell receptor beta chains were all obtained from the same sample, sequenced in a study of breast tumors, draining lymph nodes, adjacent tissues listed by TCRdb under 2016. Library generation was performed with multiplex PCR. The listed sequencing device is Illumina HiSeq 2000. The raw public reads went through TCRdb reprocessing: fastp at Q25, MiXCR clone calling, in-frame beta chains kept. Merged by CDR3 protein, the rows form single entries marked with the most common genes and DNA. The table for this sample lists 200,000 to 250,000 distinct CDR3 sequences; less than 40% of them were counted only once. The ten top clones hold under 4.5% of the sample. The axillary draining lymph nodes of breast cancer patients were the source of the lymph node samples. The sample consisted of axillary lymph node tissue. The receptors shown here come from a female donor with breast cancer. Some clones in this sample may be carry-over from other donors' samples.

Ten or more counts support this clonotype. V usage is TRBV5-6 and J usage is TRBJ2-7, with a tentative D call TRBD2 (6 bases). Germline-derived CDR1 and CDR2 are SGHDT and YYEEEE. The germline V and J ends were trimmed by 0 bases and 3 bases, with 16 bases remaining between them. This CDR3 spans 16 amino acids. The CDR3 here is CASSLGGVAVGYEQYF. The CDR3 DNA reads as TGTGCCAGCAGCTTGGGGGGGGTAGCGGTAGGCTACGAGCAGTACTTC.

Details on this clonotype: This may be a read error, as it is one base from a much larger clone. The rearrangement uses TRBV6-6 and TRBJ2-1, with D perhaps being TRBD1 or TRBD2 (5 bases each). Germline V gene lookup returns CDR1 MNHNY and CDR2 SVGAGI (reference sequence). The CDR3 is made up of 11 amino acids. In DNA, the CDR3 is TGTACCAGCACCTCGGGACGCCAGCAGTTCTTC. Translating it yields CTSTSGRQQFF.

This sequence joins TRBV5-4 and TRBJ2-2; D possibly corresponds to TRBD2 (5 bases). Germline lookup yields CDR1 SGHNT and CDR2 YYREEE (reference sequence). Between the trimmed V and J ends, which lost 4 bases and 6 bases, there was a span of 10 bases. The CDR3 spans 13 residues. CDR3 loop: CASSPEGPGELFF. For the CDR3, the DNA is TGTGCCAGCAGCCCCGAGGGCCCCGGGGAGCTGTTTTTT.

The table lists this clonotype with many counts. The chain is built from TRBV20-1 and TRBJ2-5, with TRBD1 identical over 8 bases. Germline CDR1 DFQATT, CDR2 SNEGSKA (reference sequence). The CDR3 covers 15 residues. Trimming took 6 bases from V and 2 from J; bases not matched to a gene: 11. CDR3 loop: CSAPVTGGDQETQYF. CDR3 sequence (DNA): TGCAGTGCCCCTGTAACAGGGGGAGATCAAGAGACCCAGTACTTC.

The CDR3 reads CASSLPPGQGGAEQETQYF. CDR3 DNA: TGTGCCAGCAGCTTACCTCCGGGACAGGGGGGGGCAGAACAAGAGACCCAGTACTTC. The chain carries TRBV7-2 and TRBJ2-5; 11 positions match TRBD1. Germline-derived CDR1 and CDR2 are SGHTA and FQGNSA. This CDR3 has 19 amino acids. V lost 2 bases, J lost 2 bases, and 13 bases stayed unmatched.

With respect to this clonotype: No conserved phenylalanine or tryptophan is present at the end of the CDR3, so a read error is the likely explanation. The DNA is omitted, as the CDR3 cannot be located on it reliably, and the CDR3 follows TCRdb's listing. This chain joins TRBV28 and TRBJ2-6. Germline V gives CDR1 MDHEN, CDR2 SYDVKM. The CDR3 region is 8 residues in length, termini included. CDR3 residues: CASSSGTS.

This chain uses TRBV4-3 with TRBJ2-5, with TRBD2 matching 9 bases. The V gene's germline CDR1 is LGHNA and CDR2 YSLEER. There are 16 residues in the CDR3. With 1 base clipped from V and 0 bases from J, the junction kept 3 bases outside the gene matches. The CDR3: CASSQVASGDQETQYF. Here the CDR3 DNA reads TGCGCCAGCAGCCAAGTCGCTAGCGGGGACCAAGAGACCCAGTACTTC.

This clonotype was picked up many times. The chain is built from TRBV7-2 and TRBJ1-5; TRBD1 is a possible D gene (6 bases). With 3 bases removed from V and 0 bases from J, the gap between germline ends came to 9 bases. This CDR3 region has 15 residues. Germline CDR1 SGHTA, CDR2 FQGNSA. CDR3 sequence: CASSLAGDSNQPQHF. Written as DNA, the CDR3 is TGTGCCAGCAGCTTGGCAGGGGATAGCAATCAGCCCCAGCATTTT.

Concerning this clonotype itself: Since a much larger clone is just one base distant, this may be a read error. The chain combines TRBV20-1 with TRBJ2-7, with a weak D call TRBD1 (5 bases). The V end lost 3 bases, the J end lost 2 bases, and 17 bases lay between the germline ends. From germline, CDR1 is DFQATT and CDR2 SNEGSKA (reference sequence). This CDR3 comprises 15 residues. CDR3 nucleotides: TGCAGTGCTAGCGCAGGGATGGGAATACCCTACGAGCAGTACTTC. This encodes CSASAGMGIPYEQYF.

This clonotype was seen repeatedly, ten times or more. Since a much larger clone is just one base distant, this may be a read error. This chain links TRBV7-8 with TRBJ2-6; TRBD1 or TRBD2 may be the D gene (5 bases each). This CDR3 contains 15 residues. CDR1 is SGHVS, CDR2 FQNEAQ, per germline. The CDR3 DNA reads TGTGCCAGCAGCTTCCCAGGGCCCGGGGCCAACGTCCTGCCTTTC. The encoded protein is CASSFPGPGANVLPF.

Worth noting for this clonotype: At one end, the junction sequence differs from germline, possibly due to a read error. The chain couples TRBV7-8 to TRBJ2-3; 7 bases fit TRBD2. The germline V gene encodes CDR1 SGHVS and CDR2 FQNEAQ. The CDR3 totals 12 residues. The CDR3 loop reads CASSPLAGVQYF. CDR3 coding DNA: TGTGCCAGCAGCCCCCTGGCGGGGGTACAGTATTTC.

This clonotype was observed at least ten times. The chain employs TRBV19 and TRBJ1-6, with D hard to call. This CDR3 is 17 amino acids long. Between the trimmed V and J ends, which lost 8 bases and 0 bases, there was a span of 17 bases. Germline V gene lookup returns CDR1 LNHDA and CDR2 SQIVND (reference sequence). The CDR3 sequence is CASHVGDGSSYNSPLHF. As DNA, the CDR3 is TGTGCCAGTCACGTAGGTGATGGGAGCTCCTATAATTCACCCCTCCACTTT.

The chain recombines TRBV20-1 with TRBJ2-2, with TRBD1 matching 7 bases. Germline CDR1 and CDR2: DFQATT and SNEGSKA (reference sequence). The CDR3 covers 15 residues. Trimming took 6 bases from V and 3 from J; bases not matched to a gene: 10. CDR3 nucleotide sequence: TGCAGTGCCAGCAGACGTGACAGGGACACCGGGGAGCTGTTTTTT. It is translated as CSASRRDRDTGELFF.

The V gene is TRBV6-6, the J gene TRBJ1-6; 9 bases map to TRBD1. The trim removed 3 bases at V and 8 bases at J, leaving 8 bases unmatched. Germline-derived CDR1 and CDR2 are MNHNY and SVGAGI (reference sequence). This CDR3 spans 16 amino acids. The CDR3 spells CASSYTGWTGDSPLHF. In DNA, the CDR3 is TGTGCCAGCAGTTATACGGGTTGGACAGGGGATTCACCCCTCCACTTT.

This clonotype appeared many times. The chain joins TRBV20-1 to TRBJ2-7, with D tentatively TRBD2 (6 bases). The CDR3 is 16 residues long. The V and J ends lost 1 base and 0 bases respectively, with 16 bases between them. CDR1 is DFQATT, CDR2 SNEGSKA, per germline (reference sequence). For the CDR3, the DNA is TGCAGTGCTAGAGTCAAGGGGCGGGGCAGCTCCTACGAGCAGTACTTC. It is translated as CSARVKGRGSSYEQYF.

The chain combines TRBV7-2 with TRBJ1-6; D is undetermined. With 1 base removed from V and 13 bases from J, the gap between germline ends came to 29 bases. CDR3 size: 19 residues. CDR1 is SGHTA and CDR2 is FQGNSA in the germline V gene. The CDR3 DNA reads as TGTGCCAGCAGCTTAGTCCCCCCGGCTAGCGGGAGGGTCGGTTCGCCCCTCCACTTT. Amino acids: CASSLVPPASGRVGSPLHF. Looking up the rest from reference TRBV7-2 and TRBJ1-6 gives the full variable domain: GAGVSQSPSNKVTEKGKDVELRCDPISGHTALYWYRQSLGQGLEFLIYFQGNSAPDKSGLPSDRFSAERTGGSVSTLTIQRTQQEDSAVYLCASSLVPPASGRVGSPLHFGNGTRLTVT.

The gene calls are TRBV6-9 and TRBJ2-1; 9 nucleotides agree with TRBD2. Germline V CDR1 and CDR2: MNHGY, SVAAGI. The CDR3 runs to 18 residues. V dropped 2 bases and J dropped 0; count of bases not matched to a gene: 8. CDR3 nucleotide sequence: TGTGCCAGCAGTTATCAAGGGCTAGCGGGAAGCTCCTACAATGAGCAGTTCTTC. This translates into CASSYQGLAGSSYNEQFF.

The rearrangement uses TRBV6-6 and TRBJ2-7; 8 bases fit TRBD1. The CDR3 loop spans 16 amino acids. The V and J ends lost 5 bases and 0 bases, in that order; junction bases with no gene match: 9. Germline V gene data show CDR1 as MNHNY and CDR2 as SVGAGI (reference sequence). The chain's CDR3 is CASSHDSDRGSYEQYF. The DNA for the CDR3 is TGTGCCAGCAGTCACGATTCCGACAGGGGCTCCTACGAGCAGTACTTC.

The table lists this clonotype with many counts. The CDR3 DNA reads TGTGCCAGCACCCTAGGAACTAGCGGAGACCACAATGAGCAGTTCTTC. This gives the protein CASTLGTSGDHNEQFF. This sequence joins TRBV2 and TRBJ2-1, with 8 bases matching TRBD2. V shed 7 bases and J 5 bases; nucleotides not matched to a gene: 13. The V gene's germline CDR1 is SNHLY and CDR2 FYNNEI. The CDR3 consists of 16 residues.

Ten or more counts support this clonotype. V is TRBV9 and J is TRBJ2-5, with a weak D call TRBD2 (6 bases). The CDR3 runs to 13 residues. Germline values: CDR1 SGDLS, CDR2 YYNGEE. V was clipped by 4 bases and J by 5 bases, with 12 bases between them. The CDR3 coding sequence is TGTGCCAGCAGCAGGGGACTGCGGGAGACCCAGTACTTC. Its protein product is CASSRGLRETQYF.

Ten or more counts support this clonotype. The chain employs TRBV7-2 and TRBJ1-5, with a possible D match to TRBD1 (5 bases). V lost 5 bases to trimming and J lost 4 bases, with 15 bases between them. Germline lookup yields CDR1 SGHTA and CDR2 FQGNSA. CDR3 length: 15 amino acids. CDR3 amino acids: CASSRTVGGNQPQHF. The CDR3 region has the DNA TGTGCCAGCAGCCGGACCGTCGGGGGAAATCAGCCCCAGCATTTT.